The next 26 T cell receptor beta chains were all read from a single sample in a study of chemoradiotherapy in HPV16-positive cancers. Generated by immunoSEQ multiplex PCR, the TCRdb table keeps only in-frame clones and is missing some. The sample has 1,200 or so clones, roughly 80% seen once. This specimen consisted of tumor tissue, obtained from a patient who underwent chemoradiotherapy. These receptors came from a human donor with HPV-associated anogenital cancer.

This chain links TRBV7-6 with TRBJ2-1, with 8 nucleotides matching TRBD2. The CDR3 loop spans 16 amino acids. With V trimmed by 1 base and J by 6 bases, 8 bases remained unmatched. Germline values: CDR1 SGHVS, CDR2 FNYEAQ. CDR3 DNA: TGTGCCAGCAGCTTAGGATACGGGGGGGCGGGCAATGAGCAGTTCTTC. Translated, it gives CASSLGYGGAGNEQFF. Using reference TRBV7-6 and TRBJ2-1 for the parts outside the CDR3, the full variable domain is GAGVSQSPRYKVTKRGQDVALRCDPISGHVSLYWYRQALGQGPEFLTYFNYEAQQDKSGLPNDRFSAERPEGSISTLTIQRTEQRDSAMYRCASSLGYGGAGNEQFFGPGTRLTVL.

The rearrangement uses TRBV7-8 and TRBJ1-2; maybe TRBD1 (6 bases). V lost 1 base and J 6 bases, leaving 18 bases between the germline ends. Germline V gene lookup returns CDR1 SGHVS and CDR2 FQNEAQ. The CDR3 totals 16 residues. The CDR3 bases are TGTGCCAGCAGCTTAGGAGTCAGGGGAGCTCGGGATGGCTACACCTTC. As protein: CASSLGVRGARDGYTF. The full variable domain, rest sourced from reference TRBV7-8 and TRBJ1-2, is GAGVSQSPRYKVAKRGQDVALRCDPISGHVSLFWYQQALGQGPEFLTYFQNEAQLDKSGLPSDRFFAERPEGSVSTLKIQRTQQEDSAVYLCASSLGVRGARDGYTFGSGTRLTVV.

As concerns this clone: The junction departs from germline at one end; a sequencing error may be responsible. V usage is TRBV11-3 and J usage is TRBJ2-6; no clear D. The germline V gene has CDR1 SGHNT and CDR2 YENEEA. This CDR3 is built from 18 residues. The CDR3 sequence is CASSSVSSATKSGQRPDF. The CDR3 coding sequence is TGTGCCAGCAGCTCTGTAAGTTCAGCTACAAAGTCGGGCCAACGTCCTGATTTC.

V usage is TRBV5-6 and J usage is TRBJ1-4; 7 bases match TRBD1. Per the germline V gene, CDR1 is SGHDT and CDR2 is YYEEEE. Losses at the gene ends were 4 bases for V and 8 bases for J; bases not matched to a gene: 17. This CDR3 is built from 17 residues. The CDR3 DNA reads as TGTGCCAGCAGCCTGACCCTGGGCCTGAGACAGGGAGAAAAACTGTTTTTT. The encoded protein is CASSLTLGLRQGEKLFF.

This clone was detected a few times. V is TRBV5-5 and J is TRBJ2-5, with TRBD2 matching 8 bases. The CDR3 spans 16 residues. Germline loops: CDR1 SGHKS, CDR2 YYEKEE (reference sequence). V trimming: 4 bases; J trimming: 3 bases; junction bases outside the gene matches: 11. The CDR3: CASSRTPGLDKETQYF. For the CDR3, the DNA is TGTGCCAGCAGCAGGACCCCGGGACTAGATAAAGAGACCCAGTACTTC.

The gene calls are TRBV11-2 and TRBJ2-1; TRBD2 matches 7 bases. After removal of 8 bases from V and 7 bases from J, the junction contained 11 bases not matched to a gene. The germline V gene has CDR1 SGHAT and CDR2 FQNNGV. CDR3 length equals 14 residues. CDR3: CASGGGINRNEQFF. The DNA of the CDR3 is TGTGCCAGCGGCGGGGGAATAAACCGAAATGAGCAGTTCTTC. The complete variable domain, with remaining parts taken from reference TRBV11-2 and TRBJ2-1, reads EAGVAQSPRYKIIEKRQSVAFWCNPISGHATLYWYQQILGQGPKLLIQFQNNGVVDDSQLPKDRFSAERLKGVDSTLKIQPAKLEDSAVYLCASGGGINRNEQFFGPGTRLTVL.

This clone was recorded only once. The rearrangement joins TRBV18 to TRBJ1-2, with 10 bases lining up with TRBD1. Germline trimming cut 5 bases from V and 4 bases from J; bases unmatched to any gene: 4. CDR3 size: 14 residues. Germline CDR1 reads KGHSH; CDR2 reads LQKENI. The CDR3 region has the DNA TGTGCCAGCTCATCGGGACAGGGGAGCTATGGCTACACCTTC. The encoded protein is CASSSGQGSYGYTF.

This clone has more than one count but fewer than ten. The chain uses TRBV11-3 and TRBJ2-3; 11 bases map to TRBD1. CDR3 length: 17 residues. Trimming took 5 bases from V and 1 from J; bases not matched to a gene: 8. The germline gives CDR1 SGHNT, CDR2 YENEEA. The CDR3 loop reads CASSPGQGAGGTDTQYF. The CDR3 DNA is TGTGCCAGCAGCCCCGGACAGGGGGCTGGTGGCACAGATACGCAGTATTTT.

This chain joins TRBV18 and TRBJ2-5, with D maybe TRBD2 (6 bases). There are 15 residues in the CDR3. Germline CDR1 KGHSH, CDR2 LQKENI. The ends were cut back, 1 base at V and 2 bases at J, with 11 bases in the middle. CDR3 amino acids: CASSPQKGGQETQYF. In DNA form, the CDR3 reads TGTGCCAGCTCACCACAAAAGGGAGGACAAGAGACCCAGTACTTC.

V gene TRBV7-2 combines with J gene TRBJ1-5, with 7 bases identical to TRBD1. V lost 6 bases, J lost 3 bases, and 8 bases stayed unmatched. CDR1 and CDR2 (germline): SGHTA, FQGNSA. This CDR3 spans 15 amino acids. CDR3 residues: CASSFDRDYNQPQHF. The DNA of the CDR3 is TGTGCCAGCAGTTTCGACAGGGATTACAATCAGCCCCAGCATTTT.

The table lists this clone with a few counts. The CDR3 nucleotides read TGTGCCAGCTCACCGACTGGAAATAATTCACCCCTCCACTTT. This gives the protein CASSPTGNNSPLHF. This chain joins TRBV18 and TRBJ1-6; D is unresolved. CDR3 size: 14 residues. V lost 3 bases and J lost 5, with 8 bases in between. The germline CDR1 and CDR2 sequences are KGHSH and LQKENI.

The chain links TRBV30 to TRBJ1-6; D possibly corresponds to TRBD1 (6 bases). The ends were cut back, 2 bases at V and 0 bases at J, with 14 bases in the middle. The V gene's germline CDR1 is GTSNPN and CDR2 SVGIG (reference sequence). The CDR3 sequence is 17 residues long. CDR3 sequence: CAWSTRPDSSYNSPLHF. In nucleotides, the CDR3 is TGTGCCTGGAGTACCCGACCGGACAGCTCCTATAATTCACCCCTCCACTTT.

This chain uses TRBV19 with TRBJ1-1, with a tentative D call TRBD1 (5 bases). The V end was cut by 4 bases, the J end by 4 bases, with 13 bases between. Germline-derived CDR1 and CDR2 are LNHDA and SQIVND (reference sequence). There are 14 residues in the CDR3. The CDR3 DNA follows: TGTGCCAGTAGTACGTGGGAGGGGTTCACTGAAGCTTTCTTT. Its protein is CASSTWEGFTEAFF.

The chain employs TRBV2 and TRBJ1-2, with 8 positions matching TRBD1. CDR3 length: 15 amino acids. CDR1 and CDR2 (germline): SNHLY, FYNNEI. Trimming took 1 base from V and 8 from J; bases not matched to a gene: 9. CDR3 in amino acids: CASSEDGTGRGGYTF. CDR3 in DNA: TGTGCCAGCAGTGAAGATGGGACAGGAAGAGGCGGCTACACCTTC.

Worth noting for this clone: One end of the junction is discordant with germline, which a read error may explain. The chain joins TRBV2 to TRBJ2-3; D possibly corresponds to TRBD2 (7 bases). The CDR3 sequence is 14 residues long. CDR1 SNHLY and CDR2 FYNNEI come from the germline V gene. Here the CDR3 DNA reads TGTACCAGCAGAGGGGGGACTACCACAGATACGCAGTATTTT. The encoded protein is CTSRGGTTTDTQYF.

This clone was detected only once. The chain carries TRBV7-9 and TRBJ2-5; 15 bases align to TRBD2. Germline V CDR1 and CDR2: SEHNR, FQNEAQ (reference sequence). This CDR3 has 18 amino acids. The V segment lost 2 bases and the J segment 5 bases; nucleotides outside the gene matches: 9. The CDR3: CASSLNPGLAGGSETQYF. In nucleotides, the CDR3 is TGTGCCAGCAGCTTAAATCCCGGACTAGCGGGGGGGTCGGAGACCCAGTACTTC. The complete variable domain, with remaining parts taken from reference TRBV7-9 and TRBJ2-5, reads DTGVSQNPRHKITKRGQNVTFRCDPISEHNRLYWYRQTLGQGPEFLTYFQNEAQLEKSRLLSDRFSAERPKGSFSTLEIQRTEQGDSAMYLCASSLNPGLAGGSETQYFGPGTRLLVL.

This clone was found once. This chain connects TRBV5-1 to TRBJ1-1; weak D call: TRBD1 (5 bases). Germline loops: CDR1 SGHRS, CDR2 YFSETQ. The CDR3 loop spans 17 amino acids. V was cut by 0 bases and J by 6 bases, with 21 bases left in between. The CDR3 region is CASSLERLAGRKAEAFF. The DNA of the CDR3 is TGCGCCAGCAGCTTGGAAAGGTTGGCAGGGCGGAAGGCTGAAGCTTTCTTT.

The CDR3 coding sequence is TGTGCCAGTAGTTTCGCGGGGGGTGAAGCTTTCTTT. Amino acid sequence: CASSFAGGEAFF. The chain recombines TRBV19 with TRBJ1-1; possible D gene TRBD1, 5 bases. V lost 5 bases and J 7 bases, leaving 11 bases between the germline ends. The germline V gene encodes CDR1 LNHDA and CDR2 SQIVND (reference sequence). The CDR3 is 12 amino acids.

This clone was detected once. As DNA, the CDR3 is TGCGCCAGCAGCTTGGTTCAGGGCGTCCGAAAGGGCTACACCTTC. This sequence encodes CASSLVQGVRKGYTF. This chain joins TRBV5-1 and TRBJ1-2; D possibly corresponds to TRBD1 (5 bases). Germline V gives CDR1 SGHRS, CDR2 YFSETQ. Trimming shortened V by 0 bases and J by 8 bases, and 17 bases separated the two germline ends. The CDR3 totals 15 residues.

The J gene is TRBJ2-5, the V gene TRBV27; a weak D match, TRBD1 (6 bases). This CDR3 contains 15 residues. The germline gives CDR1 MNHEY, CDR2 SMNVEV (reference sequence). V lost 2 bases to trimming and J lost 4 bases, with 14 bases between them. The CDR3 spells CASSLGQQGGETQYF. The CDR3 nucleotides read TGTGCCAGCAGTTTAGGACAGCAAGGGGGAGAGACCCAGTACTTC.

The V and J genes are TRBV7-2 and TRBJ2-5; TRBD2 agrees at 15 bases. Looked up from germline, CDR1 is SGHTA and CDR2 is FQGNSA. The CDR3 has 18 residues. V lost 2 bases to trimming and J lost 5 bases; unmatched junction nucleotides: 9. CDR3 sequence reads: CASSLNPGLAGGSETQYF. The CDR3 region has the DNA TGTGCCAGCAGCTTAAATCCCGGACTAGCGGGGGGGTCGGAGACCCAGTACTTC.

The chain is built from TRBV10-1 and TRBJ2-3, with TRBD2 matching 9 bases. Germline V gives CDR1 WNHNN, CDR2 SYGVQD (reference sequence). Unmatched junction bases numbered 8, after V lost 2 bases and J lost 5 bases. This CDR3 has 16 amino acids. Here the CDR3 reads CASSEGRRGGIDTQYF. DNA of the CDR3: TGCGCCAGCAGTGAGGGTCGGCGGGGGGGCATAGATACGCAGTATTTT.

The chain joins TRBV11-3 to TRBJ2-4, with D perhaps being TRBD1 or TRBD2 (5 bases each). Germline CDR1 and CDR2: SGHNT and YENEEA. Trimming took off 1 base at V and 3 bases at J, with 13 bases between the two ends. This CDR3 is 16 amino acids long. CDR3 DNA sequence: TGTGCCAGCAGCTTAGGGGGGTGGAGTGACAAAAACATTCAGTACTTC. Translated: CASSLGGWSDKNIQYF.

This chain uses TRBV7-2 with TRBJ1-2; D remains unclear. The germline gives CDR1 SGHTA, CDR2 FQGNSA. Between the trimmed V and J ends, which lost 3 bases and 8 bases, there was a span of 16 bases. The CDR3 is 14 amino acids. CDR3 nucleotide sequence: TGTGCCAGCAGCTTTAACGGCCGGGGTGGGGGCTACACCTTC. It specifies CASSFNGRGGGYTF. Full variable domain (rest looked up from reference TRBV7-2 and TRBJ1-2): GAGVSQSPSNKVTEKGKDVELRCDPISGHTALYWYRQSLGQGLEFLIYFQGNSAPDKSGLPSDRFSAERTGGSVSTLTIQRTQQEDSAVYLCASSFNGRGGGYTFGSGTRLTVV.

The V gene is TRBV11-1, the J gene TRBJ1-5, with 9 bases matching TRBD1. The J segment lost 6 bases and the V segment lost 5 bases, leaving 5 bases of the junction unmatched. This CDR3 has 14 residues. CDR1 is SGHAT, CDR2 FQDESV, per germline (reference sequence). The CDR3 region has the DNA TGTGCCAGCAGCCCGGGACAGGGTAGTCAGCCCCAGCATTTT. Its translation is CASSPGQGSQPQHF.

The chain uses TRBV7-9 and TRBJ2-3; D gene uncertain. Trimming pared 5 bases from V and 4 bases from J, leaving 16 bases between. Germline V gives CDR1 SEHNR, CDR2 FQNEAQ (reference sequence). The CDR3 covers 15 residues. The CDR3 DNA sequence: TGTGCCAGCAGCCCGACGCTGGGTTTCCCAGATACGCAGTATTTT. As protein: CASSPTLGFPDTQYF.